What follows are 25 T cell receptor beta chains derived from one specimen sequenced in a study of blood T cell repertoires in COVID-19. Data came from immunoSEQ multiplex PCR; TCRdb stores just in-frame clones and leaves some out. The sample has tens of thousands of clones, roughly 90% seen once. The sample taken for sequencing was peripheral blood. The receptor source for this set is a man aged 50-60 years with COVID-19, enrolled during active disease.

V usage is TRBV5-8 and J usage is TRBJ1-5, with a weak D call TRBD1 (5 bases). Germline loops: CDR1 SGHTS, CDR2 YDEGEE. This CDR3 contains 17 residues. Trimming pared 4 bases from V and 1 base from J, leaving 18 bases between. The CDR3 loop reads CASSLLPTDVSNQPQHF. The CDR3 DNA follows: TGTGCCAGCAGCCTACTTCCGACAGACGTCAGCAATCAGCCCCAGCATTTT.

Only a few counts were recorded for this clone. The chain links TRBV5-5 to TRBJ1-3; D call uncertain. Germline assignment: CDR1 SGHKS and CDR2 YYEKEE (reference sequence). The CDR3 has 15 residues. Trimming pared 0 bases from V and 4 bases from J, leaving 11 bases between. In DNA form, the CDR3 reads TGTGCCAGCAGCTTGGATTCCGGTGAGGGAAACACCATATATTTT. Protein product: CASSLDSGEGNTIYF.

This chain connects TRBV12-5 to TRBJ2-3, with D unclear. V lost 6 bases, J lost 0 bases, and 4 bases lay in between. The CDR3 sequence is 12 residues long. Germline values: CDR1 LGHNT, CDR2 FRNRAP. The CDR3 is CASGLSTDTQYF. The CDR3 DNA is TGTGCTAGTGGCCTCAGCACAGATACGCAGTATTTT.

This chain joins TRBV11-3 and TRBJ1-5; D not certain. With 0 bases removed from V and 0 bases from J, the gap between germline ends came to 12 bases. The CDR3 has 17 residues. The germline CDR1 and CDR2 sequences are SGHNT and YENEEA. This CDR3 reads CASSLEGSNFSNQPQHF. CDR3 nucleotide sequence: TGTGCCAGCAGCTTAGAGGGGAGTAACTTTAGCAATCAGCCCCAGCATTTT.

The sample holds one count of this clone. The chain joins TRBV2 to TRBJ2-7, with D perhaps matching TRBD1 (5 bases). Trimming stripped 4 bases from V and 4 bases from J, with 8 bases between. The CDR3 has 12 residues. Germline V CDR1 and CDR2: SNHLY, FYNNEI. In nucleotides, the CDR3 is TGTGCCAGCAGTGGACAGTTGTACGAGCAGTACTTC. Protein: CASSGQLYEQYF.

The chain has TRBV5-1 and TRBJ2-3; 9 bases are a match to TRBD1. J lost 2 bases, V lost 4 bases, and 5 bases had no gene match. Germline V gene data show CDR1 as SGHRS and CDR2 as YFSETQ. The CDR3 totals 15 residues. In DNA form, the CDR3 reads TGCGCCAGCAGCGCCGGGGACAGGGACACAGATACGCAGTATTTT. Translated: CASSAGDRDTDTQYF.

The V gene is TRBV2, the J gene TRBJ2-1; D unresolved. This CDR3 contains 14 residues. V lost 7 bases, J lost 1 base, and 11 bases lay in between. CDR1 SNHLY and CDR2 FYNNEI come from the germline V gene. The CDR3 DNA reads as TGTGCCAGCAACCCGGTAGTTTCCTACAATGAGCAGTTCTTC. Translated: CASNPVVSYNEQFF.

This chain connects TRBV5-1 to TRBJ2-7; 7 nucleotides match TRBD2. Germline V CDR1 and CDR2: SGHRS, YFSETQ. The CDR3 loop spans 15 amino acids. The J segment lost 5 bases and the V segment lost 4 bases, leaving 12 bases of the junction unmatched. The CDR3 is CASSLTSSLSDEQYF. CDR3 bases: TGCGCCAGCAGCCTGACTAGCAGTTTGTCCGACGAGCAGTACTTC. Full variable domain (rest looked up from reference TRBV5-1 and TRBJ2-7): KAGVTQTPRYLIKTRGQQVTLSCSPISGHRSVSWYQQTPGQGLQFLFEYFSETQRNKGNFPGRFSGRQFSNSRSEMNVSTLELGDSALYLCASSLTSSLSDEQYFGPGTRLTVT.

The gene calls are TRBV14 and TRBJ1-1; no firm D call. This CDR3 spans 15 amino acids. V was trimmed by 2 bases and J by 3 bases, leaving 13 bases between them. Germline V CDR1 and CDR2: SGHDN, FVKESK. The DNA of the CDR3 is TGTGCCAGCAGCCAATTCGGGTGGGAGGACACTGAAGCTTTCTTT. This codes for CASSQFGWEDTEAFF.

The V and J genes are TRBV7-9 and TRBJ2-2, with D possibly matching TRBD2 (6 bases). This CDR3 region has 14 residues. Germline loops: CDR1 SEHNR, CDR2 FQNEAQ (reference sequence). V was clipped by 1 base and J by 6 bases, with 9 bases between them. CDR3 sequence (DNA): TGTGCCAGCAGCTTAGGGTTAGCGGCCGGGGAGCTGTTTTTT. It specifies CASSLGLAAGELFF. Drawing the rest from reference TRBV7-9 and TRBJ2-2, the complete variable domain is DTGVSQNPRHKITKRGQNVTFRCDPISEHNRLYWYRQTLGQGPEFLTYFQNEAQLEKSRLLSDRFSAERPKGSFSTLEIQRTEQGDSAMYLCASSLGLAAGELFFGEGSRLTVL.

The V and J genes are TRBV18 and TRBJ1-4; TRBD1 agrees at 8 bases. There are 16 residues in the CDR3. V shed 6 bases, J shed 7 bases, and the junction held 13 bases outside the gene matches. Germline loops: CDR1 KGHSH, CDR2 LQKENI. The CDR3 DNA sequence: TGTGCCAGCTCCCCCCCCGGACAGGGAGGGAGTGAAAAACTGTTTTTT. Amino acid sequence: CASSPPGQGGSEKLFF.

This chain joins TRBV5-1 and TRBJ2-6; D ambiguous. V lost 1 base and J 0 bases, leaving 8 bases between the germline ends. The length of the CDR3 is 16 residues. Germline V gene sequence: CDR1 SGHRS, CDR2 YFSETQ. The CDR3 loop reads CASSLTADSGANVLTF. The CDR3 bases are TGCGCCAGCAGCTTGACTGCCGACTCTGGGGCCAACGTCCTGACTTTC.

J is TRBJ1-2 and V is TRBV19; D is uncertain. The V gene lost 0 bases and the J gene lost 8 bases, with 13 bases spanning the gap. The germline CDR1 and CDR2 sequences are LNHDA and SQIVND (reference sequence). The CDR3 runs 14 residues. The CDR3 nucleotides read TGTGCCAGTAGTATAGACCCCCTTTTGCGGGGCTACACCTTC. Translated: CASSIDPLLRGYTF.

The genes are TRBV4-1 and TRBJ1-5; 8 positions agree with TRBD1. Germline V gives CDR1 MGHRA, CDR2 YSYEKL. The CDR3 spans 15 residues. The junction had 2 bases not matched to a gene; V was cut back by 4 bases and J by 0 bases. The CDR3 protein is CASSRGQGSNQPQHF. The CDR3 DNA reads TGCGCCAGCAGCCGCGGACAGGGTAGCAATCAGCCCCAGCATTTT.

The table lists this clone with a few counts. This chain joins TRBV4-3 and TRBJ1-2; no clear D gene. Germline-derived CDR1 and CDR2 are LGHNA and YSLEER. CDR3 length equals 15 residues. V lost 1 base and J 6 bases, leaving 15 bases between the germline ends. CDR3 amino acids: CASSQGVKPEDGYTF. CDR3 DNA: TGCGCCAGCAGCCAAGGCGTCAAACCTGAGGATGGCTACACCTTC.

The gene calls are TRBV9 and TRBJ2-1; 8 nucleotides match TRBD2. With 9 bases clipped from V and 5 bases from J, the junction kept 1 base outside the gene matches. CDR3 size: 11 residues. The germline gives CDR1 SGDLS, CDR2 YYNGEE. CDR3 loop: CAKRENNEQFF. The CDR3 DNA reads TGTGCCAAGCGGGAGAACAATGAGCAGTTCTTC.

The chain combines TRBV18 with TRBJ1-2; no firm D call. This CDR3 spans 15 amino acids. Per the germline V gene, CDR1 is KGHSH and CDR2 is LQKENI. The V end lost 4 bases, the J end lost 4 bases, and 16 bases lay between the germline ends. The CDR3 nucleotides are TGTGCCAGCTCACTAACCCCGGAGGACGTCTATGGCTACACCTTC. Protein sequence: CASSLTPEDVYGYTF.

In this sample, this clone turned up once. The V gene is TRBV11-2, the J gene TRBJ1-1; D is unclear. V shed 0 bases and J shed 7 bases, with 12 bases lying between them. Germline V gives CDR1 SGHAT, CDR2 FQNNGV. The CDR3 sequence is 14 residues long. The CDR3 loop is CASSLDLRVYEAFF. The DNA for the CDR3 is TGTGCCAGCAGCTTAGATCTGAGGGTGTATGAAGCTTTCTTT.

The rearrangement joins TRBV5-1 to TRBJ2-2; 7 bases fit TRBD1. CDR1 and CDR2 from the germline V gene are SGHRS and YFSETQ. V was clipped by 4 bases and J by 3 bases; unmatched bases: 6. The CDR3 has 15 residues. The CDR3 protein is CASSPRTGDTGELFF. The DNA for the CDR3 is TGCGCCAGCAGCCCTCGGACAGGCGACACCGGGGAGCTGTTTTTT.

The CDR3 loop is CATSDSGHRSYNEQFF. The CDR3 nucleotides read TGTGCCACCAGTGATTCGGGACACAGGTCCTACAATGAGCAGTTCTTC. The chain couples TRBV24-1 to TRBJ2-1; D may be TRBD1 (6 bases). Trimming cost V 2 bases and J 1 base, with 11 bases left between them. CDR3 size: 16 residues. Germline lookup yields CDR1 KGHDR and CDR2 SFDVKD.

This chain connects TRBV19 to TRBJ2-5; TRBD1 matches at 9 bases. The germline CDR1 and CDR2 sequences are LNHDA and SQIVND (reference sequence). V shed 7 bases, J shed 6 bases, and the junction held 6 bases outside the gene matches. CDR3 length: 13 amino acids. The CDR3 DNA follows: TGTGCCAGTAACACAGGGGGCGCGAAGACCCAGTACTTC. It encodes CASNTGGAKTQYF.

The CDR3 DNA is TGTGCCATCAGTGAGCCCAGGGACTATAAGAACACTGAAGCTTTCTTT. Translated, it gives CAISEPRDYKNTEAFF. This chain uses TRBV10-3 with TRBJ1-1, with a possible D match to TRBD1 (5 bases). The CDR3 contains 16 residues. From germline, CDR1 is ENHRY and CDR2 SYGVKD. V was clipped by 2 bases and J by 1 base, with 14 bases between them.

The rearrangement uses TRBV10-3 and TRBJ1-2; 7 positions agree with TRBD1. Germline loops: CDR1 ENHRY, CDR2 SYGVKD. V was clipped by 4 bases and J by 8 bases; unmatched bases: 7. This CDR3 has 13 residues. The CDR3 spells CAISARDSPGYTF. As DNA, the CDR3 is TGTGCCATCAGTGCTCGGGACAGCCCAGGCTACACCTTC.

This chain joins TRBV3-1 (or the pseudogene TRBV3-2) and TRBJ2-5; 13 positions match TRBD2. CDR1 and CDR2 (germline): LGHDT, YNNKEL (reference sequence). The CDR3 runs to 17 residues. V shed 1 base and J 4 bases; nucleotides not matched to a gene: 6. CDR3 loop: CASSQGTSGGRRETQYF. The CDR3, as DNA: TGTGCCAGCAGCCAAGGGACTAGCGGGGGACGACGAGAGACCCAGTACTTC.

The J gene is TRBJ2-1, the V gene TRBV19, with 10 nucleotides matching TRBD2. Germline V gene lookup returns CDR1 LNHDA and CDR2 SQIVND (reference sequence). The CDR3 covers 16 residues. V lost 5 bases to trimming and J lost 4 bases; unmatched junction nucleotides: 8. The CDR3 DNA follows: TGTGCCAGTAGTCGGTTAGCGGGGGGTCGGTACAATGAGCAGTTCTTC. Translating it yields CASSRLAGGRYNEQFF. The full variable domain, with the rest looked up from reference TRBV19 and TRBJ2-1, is DGGITQSPKYLFRKEGQNVTLSCEQNLNHDAMYWYRQDPGQGLRLIYYSQIVNDFQKGDIAEGYSVSREKKESFPLTVTSAQKNPTAFYLCASSRLAGGRYNEQFFGPGTRLTVL.